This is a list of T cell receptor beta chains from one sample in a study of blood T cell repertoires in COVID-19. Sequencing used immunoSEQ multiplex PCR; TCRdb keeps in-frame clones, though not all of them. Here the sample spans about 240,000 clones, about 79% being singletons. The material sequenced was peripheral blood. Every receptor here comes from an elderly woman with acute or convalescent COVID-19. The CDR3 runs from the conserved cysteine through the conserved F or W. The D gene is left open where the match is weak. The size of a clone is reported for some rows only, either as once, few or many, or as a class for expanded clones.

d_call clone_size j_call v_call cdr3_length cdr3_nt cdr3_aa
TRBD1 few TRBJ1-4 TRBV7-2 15 TGTGCCAGCAGAACCGGGACAGGGATAGGCGAAAAACTGTTTTTT CASRTGTGIGEKLFF
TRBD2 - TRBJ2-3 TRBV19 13 TGTGCCAGTATGAGCGGGGGGGCAGATACGCAGTATTTT CASMSGGADTQYF
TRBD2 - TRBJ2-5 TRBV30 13 TGTGCCTGGAGTGGACTAGCGGGGACGACCCAGTACTTC CAWSGLAGTTQYF
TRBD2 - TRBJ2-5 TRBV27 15 TGTGCCAGCAGCCCCCTAGCGGGGGTAGGGGAGACCCAGTACTTC CASSPLAGVGETQYF
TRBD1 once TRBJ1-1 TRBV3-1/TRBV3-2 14 TGTGCCAGCAGCCAAGCCGGACAGGGGGCTTGGGCTTTCTTT CASSQAGQGAWAFF
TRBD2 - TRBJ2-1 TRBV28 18 TGTGCCAGCAGTCCCATAAACCCCACTAGCGGGGGACACAATGAGCAGTTCTTC CASSPINPTSGGHNEQFF
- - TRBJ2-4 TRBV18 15 TGTGCCAGCTCACCACGTGACAGCCCCAAAAACATTCAGTACTTC CASSPRDSPKNIQYF
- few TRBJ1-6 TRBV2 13 TGTGCCAGCAGTGACATGAGGAATTCACCCCTCCACTTT CASSDMRNSPLHF
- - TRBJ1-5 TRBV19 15 TGTGCCAGTAGTAGGAGCGGCGGAGGCAATCAGCCCCAGCATTTT CASSRSGGGNQPQHF
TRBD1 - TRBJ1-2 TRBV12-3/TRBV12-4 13 TGTGCCAGCAGTTTAAGGGGGCTGGGGGGCTACACCTTC CASSLRGLGGYTF
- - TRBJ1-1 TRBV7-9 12 TGTGCCAGCAGCTCCGACAATTTAGAAGCTTTCTTT CASSSDNLEAFF
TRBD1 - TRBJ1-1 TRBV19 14 TGTGCCAGTACCCGGGACAGACTGAACACTGAAGCTTTCTTT CASTRDRLNTEAFF
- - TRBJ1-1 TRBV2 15 TGTGCCAGCAGTGTGGAGAGGATTGGGAACACTGAAGCTTTCTTT CASSVERIGNTEAFF
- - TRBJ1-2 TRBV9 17 TGTGCCAGCAGCGCCTTCACAGGAGGAGGGCCCAACTATGGCTACACCTTC CASSAFTGGGPNYGYTF
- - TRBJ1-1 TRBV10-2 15 TGCGCCAGCAGTGATTACGGTCCAATAGCCACTGAAGCTTTCTTT CASSDYGPIATEAFF
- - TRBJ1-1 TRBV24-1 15 TGTGCCACCAGTGACCCCCGGGAGGCGGACACTGAAGCTTTCTTT CATSDPREADTEAFF
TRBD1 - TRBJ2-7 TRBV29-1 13 TGCAGCGTTGAAGGGACAGGCGCCTACGAGCAGTACTTC CSVEGTGAYEQYF
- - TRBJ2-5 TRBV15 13 TGTGCCACCAGCAGGCAGGTACAAGAGACCCAGTACTTC CATSRQVQETQYF
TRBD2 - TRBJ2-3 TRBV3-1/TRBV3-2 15 TGTGCCAGCAGCCAAGACGGGGGGGGATTGGATACGCAGTATTTT CASSQDGGGLDTQYF
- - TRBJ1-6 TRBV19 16 TGTGCCAGTAGTATAGATCAGGGGCTGAGAAATTCACCCCTCCACTTT CASSIDQGLRNSPLHF
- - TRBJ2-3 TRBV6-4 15 TGTGCCAGCAGTAAGGAACACAGGGCTGGGGATACGCAGTATTTT CASSKEHRAGDTQYF
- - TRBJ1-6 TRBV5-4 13 TGTGCCAGCAGCCCCCCCGGCGGTTCACCCCTCCACTTT CASSPPGGSPLHF
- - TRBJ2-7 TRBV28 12 TGTGCCAGCAGTTTAACAGTCTACGAGCAGTACTTC CASSLTVYEQYF
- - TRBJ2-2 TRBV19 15 TGTGCCAGTAGTATAGGTAGGGAGGTCACCGGGGAGCTGTTTTTT CASSIGREVTGELFF
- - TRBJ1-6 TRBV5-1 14 TGCGCCAGCAGCTTCGGGGGTCCCAATTCACCCCTCCACTTT CASSFGGPNSPLHF
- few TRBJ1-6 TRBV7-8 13 TGTGCCAGCAGCCTACCCGGGGGGTCACCCCTCCACTTT CASSLPGGSPLHF
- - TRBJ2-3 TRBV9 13 TGTGCCAGCAGCGTAGCTAGCAAGGATACGCAGTATTTT CASSVASKDTQYF
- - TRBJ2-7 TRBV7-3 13 TGTGCCAGCAGCCCTACTCCTTCCTACGAGCAGTACTTC CASSPTPSYEQYF
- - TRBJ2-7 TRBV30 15 TGTGCCTGGAGTGTACGGGGTATGGACTCCTACGAGCAGTACTTC CAWSVRGMDSYEQYF
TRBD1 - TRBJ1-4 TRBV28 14 TGTGCCAGCAGTACATTTCAGGGGGCGAAAAAACTGTTTTTT CASSTFQGAKKLFF
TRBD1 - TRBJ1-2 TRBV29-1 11 TGCAGCGCACAGGGGGCGCGGGGCTACACCTTC CSAQGARGYTF
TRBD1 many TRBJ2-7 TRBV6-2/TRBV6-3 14 TGTGCCAGCAGTGTGGACAGGGGAACCTACGAGCAGTACTTC CASSVDRGTYEQYF
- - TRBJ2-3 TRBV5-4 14 TGTGCCAGCAGCCCGACAGGGCGGGAAGATACGCAGTATTTT CASSPTGREDTQYF
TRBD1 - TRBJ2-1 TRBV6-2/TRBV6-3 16 TGTGCCAGCAGTCTCCCCGGGACAGGGGGTTTGAATGAGCAGTTCTTC CASSLPGTGGLNEQFF
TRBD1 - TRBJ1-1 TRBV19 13 TGTGCCAGTATCCGACAGGGAAACACTGAAGCTTTCTTT CASIRQGNTEAFF
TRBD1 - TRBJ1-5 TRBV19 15 TGTGCCAGTAGTCCTCCGACAGGGAGGAAGCAGCCCCAGCATTTT CASSPPTGRKQPQHF
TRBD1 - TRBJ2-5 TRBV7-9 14 TGTGCCAGCAGCCCCCTGACAGGGACAGAGACCCAGTACTTC CASSPLTGTETQYF
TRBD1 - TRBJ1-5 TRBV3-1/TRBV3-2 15 TGTGCCAGCAGCCAAGGGTGGACAGGCGATCAGCCCCAGCATTTT CASSQGWTGDQPQHF
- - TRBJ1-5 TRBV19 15 TGTGCCAGTAGTGTAACGGGTGTTAGCAATCAGCCCCAGCATTTT CASSVTGVSNQPQHF